These 16 T cell receptor beta chains were sequenced from one sample in a study of T cells after posttransplantation cyclophosphamide. Sequencing used immunoSEQ multiplex PCR; TCRdb keeps in-frame clones, though not all of them. The sample yields around 3,000 clones, without any singletons. Treatment was busulfan-fludarabine conditioning, a marrow graft, and cyclophosphamide on days +3 and +4. The sample here was PBMCs, taken after allogeneic stem cell transplant with posttransplant cyclophosphamide. These receptors were taken from a young adult male patient who received an allogeneic stem cell transplant from a related donor, was CMV-positive, and had acute GVHD only. Some of these T cells may belong to the graft donor.

Ten or more counts support this clone. The genes are TRBV5-1 and TRBJ1-1; 7 positions match TRBD1. V shed 2 bases and J 2 bases; nucleotides not matched to a gene: 12. This CDR3 comprises 17 residues. Germline V CDR1 and CDR2: SGHRS, YFSETQ. The CDR3, as DNA: TGCGCCAGCAGCTTTGCGGATCCCCGACAGGGAAACACTGAAGCTTTCTTT. Translating gives CASSFADPRQGNTEAFF. Filled out from reference TRBV5-1 and TRBJ1-1, the complete variable domain reads KAGVTQTPRYLIKTRGQQVTLSCSPISGHRSVSWYQQTPGQGLQFLFEYFSETQRNKGNFPGRFSGRQFSNSRSEMNVSTLELGDSALYLCASSFADPRQGNTEAFFGQGTRLTVV.

This clone was seen at least ten times. The chain employs TRBV11-3 and TRBJ1-1; D remains unclear. The CDR3 is 13 amino acids. Trimming removed 3 bases at V and 0 bases at J, with 5 bases between. CDR1 and CDR2 (germline): SGHNT, YENEEA. The DNA of the CDR3 is TGTGCCAGCAGCTTCAGGTTGAACACTGAAGCTTTCTTT. The encoded protein is CASSFRLNTEAFF.

The sample holds many counts of this clone. DNA of the CDR3: TGTGCCAGCAGCCCCTCGGGGACAGCCGCTCCTGGAAACACCATATATTTT. Translation: CASSPSGTAAPGNTIYF. The chain combines TRBV7-8 with TRBJ1-3; the match to TRBD1 covers 7 bases. V shed 5 bases and J 2 bases; nucleotides not matched to a gene: 12. CDR1 is SGHVS and CDR2 is FQNEAQ in the germline V gene. The CDR3 spans 17 residues.

This clone was counted at least ten times. This sequence joins TRBV9 and TRBJ1-3; 9 bases line up with TRBD1. V lost 3 bases and J lost 4; bases outside the gene matches: 5. The CDR3 spans 15 residues. The V gene's germline CDR1 is SGDLS and CDR2 YYNGEE. CDR3: CASSAGTGLGNTIYF. The CDR3 DNA reads TGTGCCAGCAGCGCCGGGACAGGGTTAGGAAACACCATATATTTT. Using reference TRBV9 and TRBJ1-3 for the parts outside the CDR3, the full variable domain is DSGVTQTPKHLITATGQRVTLRCSPRSGDLSVYWYQQSLDQGLQFLIQYYNGEERAKGNILERFSAQQFPDLHSELNLSSLELGDSALYFCASSAGTGLGNTIYFGEGSWLTVV.

This clone was counted many times. V usage is TRBV6-6 and J usage is TRBJ2-5; no reliable D call. Trimming removed 0 bases at V and 1 base at J, with 12 bases between. This CDR3 region has 16 residues. CDR1 is MNHNY, CDR2 SVGAGI, per germline (reference sequence). The CDR3: CASSYSNTLLQETQYF. In DNA form, the CDR3 reads TGTGCCAGCAGTTACTCGAATACTCTTCTCCAAGAGACCCAGTACTTC.

This clone is categorized as medium-sized (0.01 to 0.1%). V and J are TRBV7-9 and TRBJ2-3; 16 bases map to TRBD2. The CDR3 covers 17 residues. Trimming removed 5 bases from V and 4 bases from J; junction bases left unmatched: 6. The V gene's germline CDR1 is SEHNR and CDR2 FQNEAQ (reference sequence). The DNA of the CDR3 is TGTGCCAGCAGCCCGCGCGGGACTAGCGGGGGGGCAGATACGCAGTATTTT. This codes for CASSPRGTSGGADTQYF.

This clone was picked up many times. The CDR3 here is CASRPGPYEQYF. DNA of the CDR3: TGTGCCAGCAGGCCAGGGCCCTACGAGCAGTACTTC. The chain carries TRBV6-1 and TRBJ2-7, with D perhaps matching TRBD1 (5 bases). Trimming cost V 6 bases and J 2 bases, with 8 bases left between them. This CDR3 spans 12 amino acids. CDR1 is MNHNS and CDR2 is SASEGT in the germline V gene.

Concerning this clone itself: One end of the junction does not line up with germline, which may come from a read error. CDR3 sequence reads: CASRFGLAGGTDPQYF. The CDR3 DNA reads TGTGCCAGCAGATTCGGGCTAGCGGGGGGCACAGATCCGCAGTATTTT. The genes are TRBV4-2 and TRBJ2-3; 11 nucleotides match TRBD2. This CDR3 comprises 16 residues. The germline V gene encodes CDR1 LGHNA and CDR2 YNFKEQ.

The table lists this clone with many counts. The V call is TRBV12-3 or TRBV12-4, the J call TRBJ1-1; D gene ambiguous. Trimming took 11 bases from V and 3 from J, leaving 19 bases between them. The CDR3 consists of 14 residues. The CDR3 region is CASGGPGFDTEAFF. CDR3 nucleotide sequence: TGTGCCTCGGGCGGGCCCGGTTTTGACACTGAAGCTTTCTTT.

This clone was observed at least ten times. The rearrangement uses TRBV27 and TRBJ2-7, with D possibly TRBD1 on 6 matching bases. Germline-derived CDR1 and CDR2 are MNHEY and SMNVEV (reference sequence). Trimming pared 6 bases from V and 2 bases from J, leaving 14 bases between. This CDR3 region has 14 residues. The DNA for the CDR3 is TGTGCCAGCAGCCGACAGGACAAACCCTACGAGCAGTACTTC. Translated, it gives CASSRQDKPYEQYF.

This clone was counted ten times or more. In DNA, the CDR3 is TGTGCCAGCACGGGCGGACAGTACTACGAGCAGTACTTC. Its protein is CASTGGQYYEQYF. This sequence joins TRBV28 and TRBJ2-7; perhaps TRBD1 as D (6 bases). The CDR3 totals 13 residues. CDR1 and CDR2 (germline): MDHEN, SYDVKM. V lost 7 bases and J 3 bases, leaving 13 bases between the germline ends.

The table lists this clone with many counts. The chain joins TRBV28 to TRBJ1-5; 9 nucleotides match TRBD1. The CDR3 is 15 residues long. The ends lost 4 bases at V and 7 bases at J; junction bases unmatched: 8. Looked up from germline, CDR1 is MDHEN and CDR2 is SYDVKM. The DNA for the CDR3 is TGTGCCAGCAGTTCAGACAGGGGGGTCCGGCAGCCCCAGCATTTT. The encoded protein is CASSSDRGVRQPQHF.

This clone was seen at least ten times. The V call is TRBV6-1, the J call TRBJ2-6; D not resolved. CDR1 and CDR2 (germline): MNHNS, SASEGT. Trimming removed 3 bases from V and 3 bases from J, with 6 bases in between. The CDR3 is made up of 14 amino acids. The CDR3 loop is CASSERVGANVLTF. The CDR3 DNA follows: TGTGCCAGCAGTGAGCGTGTTGGGGCCAACGTCCTGACTTTC.

This clone was observed many times. The chain carries TRBV6-6 and TRBJ1-5; tentatively, D is TRBD1 (6 bases). V shed 0 bases and J shed 4 bases, with 10 bases lying between them. The germline gives CDR1 MNHNY, CDR2 SVGAGI (reference sequence). CDR3 length: 15 residues. The CDR3, as DNA: TGTGCCAGCAGTTACTCTTCAGGGGTGAATCAGCCCCAGCATTTT. It yields the protein CASSYSSGVNQPQHF.

This clone was counted many times. The chain employs TRBV6-5 and TRBJ1-5; weak D call: TRBD1 (5 bases). This CDR3 contains 14 residues. Germline CDR1 MNHEY, CDR2 SVGAGI. Deletions cut 10 bases from V and 1 base from J, with 14 bases between. Written as DNA, the CDR3 is TGTGCCACCTCGACAGTGATGAGCAATCAGCCCCAGCATTTT. Encoded protein: CATSTVMSNQPQHF.

The sample holds many counts of this clone. The rearrangement uses TRBV12-3 or TRBV12-4 and TRBJ1-1; 7 bases are shared with TRBD1. The CDR3 loop spans 13 amino acids. Germline trimming cut 5 bases from V and 3 bases from J; bases unmatched to any gene: 3. CDR3 nucleotides: TGTGCCAGCAGTCGACAGGGAGACACTGAAGCTTTCTTT. This sequence encodes CASSRQGDTEAFF.